The 23 T cell receptor beta chains in this list originate from one sample, sequenced in a study of glioma-infiltrating T cells after dendritic cell vaccination. TCRdb keeps only in-frame clones here, not all; method: immunoSEQ multiplex PCR. The repertoire has over 90,000 clones, 81% of them found once; the top ten carry 12%. Material: blood, obtained before dendritic cell vaccination. The receptors derive from a human donor with glioblastoma.

This clone was found a few times. The chain couples TRBV11-2 to TRBJ1-2; no firm D call. The CDR3 spans 14 residues. Germline CDR1 and CDR2: SGHAT and FQNNGV. The V end was cut by 8 bases, the J end by 8 bases, with 21 bases between. The CDR3, as DNA: TGTGCCAGCTCCGACCGACGGACTTCTTGGGGCTACACCTTC. Protein sequence: CASSDRRTSWGYTF.

The CDR3 DNA sequence: TGTGCCAGCAGCCCGAGCGGGGGGCTAGCTTTCTTT. It translates to CASSPSGGLAFF. The gene calls are TRBV7-2 and TRBJ1-1; perhaps TRBD1 as D (6 bases). CDR3 length: 12 residues. Germline V gene data show CDR1 as SGHTA and CDR2 as FQGNSA. V lost 5 bases and J 10 bases, leaving 14 bases between the germline ends.

Points on this clone: The conserved phenylalanine or tryptophan normally closing the CDR3 is absent here, so this likely arose from a read error. The limits of the CDR3 on the DNA are not certain, so only TCRdb's listed CDR3 is given. This rearrangement joins TRBV2 to TRBJ2-7; the table's D call, TRBD1, was not checked against the DNA. Germline V CDR1 and CDR2: SNHLY, FYNNEI. The CDR3 contains 10 residues when both ends are counted. Here the CDR3 reads CASAFGQGEL.

CDR3 amino acids: CASSLVGQQNEQFF. The CDR3 DNA is TGTGCCAGCAGCTTGGTGGGACAGCAGAATGAGCAGTTCTTC. This chain links TRBV5-5 with TRBJ2-1; 7 nucleotides align to TRBD1. Looked up from germline, CDR1 is SGHKS and CDR2 is YYEKEE (reference sequence). Trimming at V came to 0 bases and at J to 7 bases, leaving 4 bases not matched to a gene. The CDR3 sequence is 14 residues long.

This chain uses TRBV6-1 with TRBJ1-2; D is possibly TRBD1 (6 bases). The CDR3 covers 14 residues. V was cut by 3 bases and J by 4 bases, with 12 bases left in between. The V gene's germline CDR1 is MNHNS and CDR2 SASEGT. CDR3 amino acids: CASSDRGSAYGYTF. The DNA of the CDR3 is TGTGCCAGCAGTGATAGGGGGTCGGCCTATGGCTACACCTTC.

The rearrangement uses TRBV30 and TRBJ1-5; TRBD1 is a possible D gene (6 bases). The CDR3 runs to 13 residues. Germline CDR1 is GTSNPN and CDR2 is SVGIG (reference sequence). V was shortened by 4 bases and J by 4 bases, with 11 bases between the two germline ends. The CDR3 DNA sequence: TGTGCCTGGAACGACAGGCTGAATCAGCCCCAGCATTTT. Residues: CAWNDRLNQPQHF.

The chain recombines TRBV18 with TRBJ1-1; the match to TRBD1 covers 10 bases. The CDR3 has 13 amino acids. V dropped 5 bases and J dropped 7; count of bases not matched to a gene: 4. The germline V gene has CDR1 KGHSH and CDR2 LQKENI. DNA for the CDR3: TGTGCCAGCTCAAGGACAGGGGGTTTTGAAGCTTTCTTT. This translates into CASSRTGGFEAFF.

This clone was counted only a few times. This chain joins TRBV4-1 and TRBJ1-4, with TRBD1 as a possible D gene (6 bases). This CDR3 comprises 14 residues. V shed 6 bases and J shed 10 bases, with 18 bases lying between them. Germline values: CDR1 MGHRA, CDR2 YSYEKL. This CDR3 is CASRPIQGKGKLFF. The CDR3 coding sequence is TGCGCCAGCAGACCAATACAGGGTAAAGGAAAACTGTTTTTT.

The gene calls are TRBV30 and TRBJ2-6, with no clear D. Per the germline V gene, CDR1 is GTSNPN and CDR2 is SVGIG (reference sequence). V lost 2 bases to trimming and J lost 2 bases, with 10 bases between them. The CDR3 is made up of 15 amino acids. The CDR3 here is CAWSIGSPGANVLTF. CDR3 sequence (DNA): TGTGCCTGGAGTATCGGGTCTCCTGGGGCCAACGTCCTGACTTTC.

The chain carries TRBV18 and TRBJ2-7, with a weak D call TRBD1 (5 bases). CDR1 and CDR2 from the germline V gene are KGHSH and LQKENI. Trimming removed 3 bases from V and 2 bases from J, with 11 bases in between. There are 14 residues in the CDR3. CDR3 sequence (DNA): TGTGCCAGCTCACCCACGACAGAGACCTACGAGCAGTACTTC. Translating it yields CASSPTTETYEQYF.

CDR3 in amino acids: CASSPLVGGIFYEQYF. The CDR3 coding sequence is TGTGCCAGCAGCCCACTCGTGGGGGGGATATTCTACGAGCAGTACTTC. The chain links TRBV7-2 to TRBJ2-7; TRBD2 matches 7 bases. This CDR3 region has 16 residues. CDR1 is SGHTA, CDR2 FQGNSA, per germline. V lost 5 bases to trimming and J lost 3 bases; unmatched junction nucleotides: 13.

The rearrangement links TRBV11-3 to TRBJ1-2; D remains ambiguous. This CDR3 is built from 13 residues. Germline lookup yields CDR1 SGHNT and CDR2 YENEEA. The V end was cut by 0 bases, the J end by 8 bases, with 10 bases between. The CDR3 coding sequence is TGTGCCAGCAGCTTAGATGAGAATCGGGGCTACACCTTC. Its protein is CASSLDENRGYTF. Supplemented by reference TRBV11-3 and TRBJ1-2, the full variable domain reads EAGVVQSPRYKIIEKKQPVAFWCNPISGHNTLYWYLQNLGQGPELLIRYENEEAVDDSQLPKDRFSAERLKGVDSTLKIQPAELGDSAVYLCASSLDENRGYTFGSGTRLTVV.

CDR3: CAIEVTGIYGYTF. As DNA, the CDR3 is TGTGCCATCGAAGTAACAGGGATCTATGGCTACACCTTC. The chain is built from TRBV6-5 and TRBJ1-2, with D possibly matching TRBD1 (6 bases). CDR3 length equals 13 residues. Trimming took 10 bases from V and 4 from J, leaving 16 bases between them. The V gene's germline CDR1 is MNHEY and CDR2 SVGAGI.

The V call is TRBV7-3, the J call TRBJ2-1; TRBD2 matches at 9 bases. The CDR3 is made up of 16 amino acids. Trimming took 5 bases from V and 9 from J; bases not matched to a gene: 14. Germline CDR1 is SGHTA and CDR2 is FQGTGA. The CDR3 nucleotides read TGTGCCAGCAGCCTAGGCGGGACTAGCATATTCGGTGAGCAGTTCTTC. It yields the protein CASSLGGTSIFGEQFF.

This chain connects TRBV7-2 to TRBJ2-5; 10 bases are shared with TRBD2. The CDR3 covers 17 residues. The germline V gene has CDR1 SGHTA and CDR2 FQGNSA. With V trimmed by 1 base and J by 1 base, 6 bases remained unmatched. CDR3 loop: CASSLVASGGRQETQYF. The CDR3 region has the DNA TGTGCCAGCAGCTTAGTCGCTAGCGGGGGCCGCCAAGAGACCCAGTACTTC.

This clone came up once. The J gene is TRBJ2-2, the V gene TRBV7-2, with a weak D call TRBD2 (6 bases). Germline V lookup: CDR1 SGHTA, CDR2 FQGNSA. Trimming took 4 bases from V and 2 from J, leaving 20 bases between them. The CDR3 runs 18 residues. CDR3 amino acids: CASSSSHWRGTNTGELFF. The CDR3 region has the DNA TGTGCCAGCAGCTCCAGCCATTGGCGGGGCACAAACACCGGGGAGCTGTTTTTT. Looking up the rest from reference TRBV7-2 and TRBJ2-2 gives the full variable domain: GAGVSQSPSNKVTEKGKDVELRCDPISGHTALYWYRQSLGQGLEFLIYFQGNSAPDKSGLPSDRFSAERTGGSVSTLTIQRTQQEDSAVYLCASSSSHWRGTNTGELFFGEGSRLTVL.

The chain couples TRBV4-1 to TRBJ2-5; 16 positions match TRBD2. Trimming took 0 bases from V and 5 from J; bases not matched to a gene: 9. CDR1 and CDR2 (germline): MGHRA, YSYEKL. The CDR3 contains 19 residues. This CDR3 reads CASSQEGTSGGAVLETQYF. The CDR3 coding sequence is TGCGCCAGCAGCCAAGAAGGGACTAGCGGGGGGGCAGTGCTTGAGACCCAGTACTTC.

V usage is TRBV10-2 and J usage is TRBJ1-1; 7 positions match TRBD1. The CDR3 length is 17 residues. J lost 1 base, V lost 3 bases, and 11 bases had no gene match. Looked up from germline, CDR1 is WSHSY and CDR2 is SAAADI. This CDR3 reads CASSDSLTGTANTEAFF. CDR3 nucleotide sequence: TGCGCCAGCAGTGACTCTTTGACAGGGACAGCGAACACTGAAGCTTTCTTT.

V gene TRBV7-2 combines with J gene TRBJ2-1, with a weak D call TRBD1 (5 bases). The V end was cut by 5 bases, the J end by 7 bases, with 12 bases between. The CDR3 sequence is 13 residues long. Germline V gene sequence: CDR1 SGHTA, CDR2 FQGNSA. The CDR3 region has the DNA TGTGCCAGCAGCCACGGTAGGGGTAATGAGCAGTTCTTC. Its translation is CASSHGRGNEQFF.

Points on this clone: Other DNA sequences in the sample encode the same CDR3. The chain combines TRBV19 with TRBJ1-1, with D possibly being TRBD1 (5 bases). The CDR3 extends over 17 amino acids. Trimming removed 3 bases at V and 5 bases at J, with 22 bases between. CDR1 is LNHDA, CDR2 SQIVND, per germline (reference sequence). The CDR3 region has the DNA TGTGCCAGTAGTATGCGGCAGGGCCGGAGTTCGAATACTGAAGCTTTCTTT. As protein: CASSMRQGRSSNTEAFF.

The CDR3 here is CASSTGLAGVETQYF. The CDR3 nucleotides read TGTGCCAGCAGCACGGGACTAGCGGGGGTCGAGACCCAGTACTTC. This chain joins TRBV5-6 and TRBJ2-5, with 14 bases aligning to TRBD2. This CDR3 region has 15 residues. Losses at the gene ends were 4 bases for V and 5 bases for J; bases not matched to a gene: 4. Germline V gene sequence: CDR1 SGHDT, CDR2 YYEEEE. The full variable domain, in which reference TRBV5-6 and TRBJ2-5 provide the parts outside the CDR3, is DAGVTQSPTHLIKTRGQQVTLRCSPKSGHDTVSWYQQALGQGPQFIFQYYEEEERQRGNFPDRFSGHQFPNYSSELNVNALLLGDSALYLCASSTGLAGVETQYFGPGTRLLVL.

The sample holds a few counts of this clone. The chain is built from TRBV6-1 and TRBJ2-2, with 10 bases lining up with TRBD1. Germline V CDR1 and CDR2: MNHNS, SASEGT. The CDR3 contains 17 residues. Trimming at V came to 8 bases and at J to 5 bases, leaving 14 bases not matched to a gene. The CDR3 is CASRGEGQGRGTGELFF. For the CDR3, the DNA is TGTGCCAGCCGTGGGGAGGGACAGGGGCGGGGGACCGGGGAGCTGTTTTTT.

This chain's CDR3 is CAISGFAGSGTEAFF. CDR3 sequence (DNA): TGTGCCATCAGTGGATTCGCGGGCTCGGGCACTGAAGCTTTCTTT. V usage is TRBV10-3 and J usage is TRBJ1-1, with D unclear. This CDR3 comprises 15 residues. Looked up from germline, CDR1 is ENHRY and CDR2 is SYGVKD. V gave up 4 bases and J gave up 4 bases, with 16 bases separating them.